The present TCR beta chain was sequenced within a study of response to subunit inactivated influenza vaccine. As to this clonotype: Its antigen remains unidentified.

TCRdb redid the calling of the RT-PCR reads with MiXCR, one entry per CDR3 protein. The sample lists 500,000 or so distinct CDR3 sequences, around 9.9% occurring once. The length of the CDR3 is 14 residues. The V gene's germline CDR1 is ENHRY and CDR2 SYGVKD. Trimming took off 3 bases at V and 0 bases at J, with 8 bases between the two ends. Study conclusions and caveats: Authors suggested each seasonal influenza vaccination recruits few new T cells.

The material was PBMCs from blood, obtained roughly 45 days after vaccination. The source is a man aged 45 to 65 who received an inactivated influenza vaccine. The rearrangement uses TRBV10-3 and TRBJ2-5; no reliable D call. CDR3 in amino acids: CAISDLQYQETQYF. For the CDR3, the DNA is TGTGCCATCAGTGATTTACAGTACCAAGAGACCCAGTACTTC.